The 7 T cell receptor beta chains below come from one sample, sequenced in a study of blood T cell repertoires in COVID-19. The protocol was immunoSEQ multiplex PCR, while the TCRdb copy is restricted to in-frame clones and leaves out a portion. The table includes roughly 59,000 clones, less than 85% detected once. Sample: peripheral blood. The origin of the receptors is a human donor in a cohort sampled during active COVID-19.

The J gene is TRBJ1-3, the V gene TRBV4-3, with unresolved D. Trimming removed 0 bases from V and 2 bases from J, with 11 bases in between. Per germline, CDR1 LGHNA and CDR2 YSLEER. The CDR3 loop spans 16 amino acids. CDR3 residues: CASSQDLPGTGNTIYF. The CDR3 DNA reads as TGCGCCAGCAGCCAAGATCTACCGGGGACTGGAAACACCATATATTTT.

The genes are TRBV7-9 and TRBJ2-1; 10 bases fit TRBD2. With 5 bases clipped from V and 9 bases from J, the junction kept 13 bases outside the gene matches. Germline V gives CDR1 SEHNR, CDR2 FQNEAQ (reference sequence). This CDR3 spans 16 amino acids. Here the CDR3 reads CASSPDPAGGRGEQFF. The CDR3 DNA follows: TGTGCCAGCAGCCCCGACCCAGCGGGAGGGCGTGGTGAGCAGTTCTTC. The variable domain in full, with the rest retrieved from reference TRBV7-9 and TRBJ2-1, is DTGVSQNPRHKITKRGQNVTFRCDPISEHNRLYWYRQTLGQGPEFLTYFQNEAQLEKSRLLSDRFSAERPKGSFSTLEIQRTEQGDSAMYLCASSPDPAGGRGEQFFGPGTRLTVL.

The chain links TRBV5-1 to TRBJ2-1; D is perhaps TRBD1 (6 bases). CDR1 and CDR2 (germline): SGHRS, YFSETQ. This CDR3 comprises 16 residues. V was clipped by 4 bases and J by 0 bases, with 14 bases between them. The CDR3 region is CASSQGTFSSYNEQFF. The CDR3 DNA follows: TGCGCCAGCAGCCAGGGGACATTTAGCTCCTACAATGAGCAGTTCTTC.

The CDR3 reads CASSLLSWGDTGELFF. The CDR3 DNA follows: TGTGCCAGCAGCCTACTAAGTTGGGGGGACACCGGGGAGCTGTTTTTT. The chain employs TRBV5-6 and TRBJ2-2, with D possibly TRBD2 on 6 matching bases. This CDR3 has 16 amino acids. Germline V CDR1 and CDR2: SGHDT, YYEEEE. The V and J ends lost 4 bases and 3 bases respectively, with 16 bases between them.

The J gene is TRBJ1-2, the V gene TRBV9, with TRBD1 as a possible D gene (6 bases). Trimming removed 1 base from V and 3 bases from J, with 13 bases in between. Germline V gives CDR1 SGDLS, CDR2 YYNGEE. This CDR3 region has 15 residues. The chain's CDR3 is CASSVSFGGDYGYTF. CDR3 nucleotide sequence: TGTGCCAGCAGCGTAAGCTTTGGGGGCGACTATGGCTACACCTTC.

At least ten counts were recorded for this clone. The CDR3 nucleotides are TGTGCCAGCACCACAGATGAGTCGCGTGGCTACACCTTC. Protein product: CASTTDESRGYTF. V gene TRBV7-2 combines with J gene TRBJ1-2; D ambiguous. Germline V gene sequence: CDR1 SGHTA, CDR2 FQGNSA. The CDR3 covers 13 residues. V dropped 7 bases and J dropped 7 bases, with 16 bases sitting between them.

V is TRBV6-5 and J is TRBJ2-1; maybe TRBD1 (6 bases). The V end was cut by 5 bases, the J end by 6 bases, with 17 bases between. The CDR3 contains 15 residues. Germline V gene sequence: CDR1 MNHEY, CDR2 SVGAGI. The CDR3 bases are TGTGCCAGCAGTAGAACAGGGAATTCGGTCAATGAGCAGTTCTTC. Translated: CASSRTGNSVNEQFF.